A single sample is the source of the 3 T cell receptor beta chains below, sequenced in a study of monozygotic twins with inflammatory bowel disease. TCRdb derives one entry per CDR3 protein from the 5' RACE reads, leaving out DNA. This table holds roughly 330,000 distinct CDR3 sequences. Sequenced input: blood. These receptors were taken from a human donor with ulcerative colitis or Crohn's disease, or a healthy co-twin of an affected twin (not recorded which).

The CDR3 protein is CASTRTEDYGYTF. The genes are TRBV12-3 or TRBV12-4 and TRBJ1-2. This CDR3 contains 13 residues.

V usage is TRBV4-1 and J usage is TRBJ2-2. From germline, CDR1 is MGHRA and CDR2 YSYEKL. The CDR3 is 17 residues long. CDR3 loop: CASSQDFGGSSTGELFF.

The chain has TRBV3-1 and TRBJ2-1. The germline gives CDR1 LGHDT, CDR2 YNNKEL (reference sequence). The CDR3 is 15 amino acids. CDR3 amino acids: CASSQSGLSYNEQFF.